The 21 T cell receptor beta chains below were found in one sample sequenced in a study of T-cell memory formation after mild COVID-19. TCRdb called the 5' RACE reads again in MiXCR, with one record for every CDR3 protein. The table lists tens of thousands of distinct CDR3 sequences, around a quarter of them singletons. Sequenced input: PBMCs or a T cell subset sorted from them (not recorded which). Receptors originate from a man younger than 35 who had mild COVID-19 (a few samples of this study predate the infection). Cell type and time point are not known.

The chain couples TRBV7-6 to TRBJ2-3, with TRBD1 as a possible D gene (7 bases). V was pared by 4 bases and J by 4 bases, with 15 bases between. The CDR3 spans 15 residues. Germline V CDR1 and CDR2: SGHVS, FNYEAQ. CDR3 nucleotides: TGTGCCAGCAGCTATGGAGGGGGCTGGGCAGATACGCAGTATTTT. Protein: CASSYGGGWADTQYF.

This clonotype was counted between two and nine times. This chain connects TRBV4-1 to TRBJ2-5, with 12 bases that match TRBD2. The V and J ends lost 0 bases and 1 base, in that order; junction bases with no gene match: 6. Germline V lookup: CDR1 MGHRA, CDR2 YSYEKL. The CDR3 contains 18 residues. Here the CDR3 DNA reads TGCGCCAGCAGCCAAGACCTAGCGGGGGGGCCTACCCAAGAGACCCAGTACTTC. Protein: CASSQDLAGGPTQETQYF.

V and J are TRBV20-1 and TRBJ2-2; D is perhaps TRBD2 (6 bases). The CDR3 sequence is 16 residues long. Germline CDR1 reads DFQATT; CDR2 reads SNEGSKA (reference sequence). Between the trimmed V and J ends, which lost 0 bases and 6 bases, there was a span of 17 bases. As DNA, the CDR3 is TGCAGTGCTAGAGAAGAGCACCGGGGGACCCCCGGGGAGCTGTTTTTT. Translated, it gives CSAREEHRGTPGELFF.

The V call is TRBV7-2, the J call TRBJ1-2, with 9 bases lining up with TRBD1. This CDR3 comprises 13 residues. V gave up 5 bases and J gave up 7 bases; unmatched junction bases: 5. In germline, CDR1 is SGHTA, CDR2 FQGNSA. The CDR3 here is CASSPGTGSGYTF. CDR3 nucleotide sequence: TGTGCCAGCAGCCCCGGGACAGGGAGTGGCTACACCTTC.

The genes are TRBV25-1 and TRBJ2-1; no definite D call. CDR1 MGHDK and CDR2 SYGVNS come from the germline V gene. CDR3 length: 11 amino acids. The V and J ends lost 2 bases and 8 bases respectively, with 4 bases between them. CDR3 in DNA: TGTGCCAGCAGTGAAAGTTATGAGCAGTTCTTC. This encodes CASSESYEQFF.

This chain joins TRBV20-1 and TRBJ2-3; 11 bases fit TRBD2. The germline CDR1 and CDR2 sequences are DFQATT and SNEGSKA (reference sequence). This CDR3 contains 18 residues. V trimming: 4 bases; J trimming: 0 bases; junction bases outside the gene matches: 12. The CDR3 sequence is CSATSGTSGTYSTDTQYF. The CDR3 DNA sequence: TGCAGTGCTACGAGCGGGACTAGCGGAACTTATAGCACAGATACGCAGTATTTT.

CDR3 sequence reads: CASSQDDEQPQHF. The CDR3 nucleotides are TGTGCCAGCAGCCAAGATGATGAACAGCCCCAGCATTTT. This sequence joins TRBV3-1 and TRBJ1-5; D is uncertain. This CDR3 contains 13 residues. Germline-derived CDR1 and CDR2 are LGHDT and YNNKEL (reference sequence). The germline V and J ends were trimmed by 0 bases and 7 bases, with 7 bases remaining between them.

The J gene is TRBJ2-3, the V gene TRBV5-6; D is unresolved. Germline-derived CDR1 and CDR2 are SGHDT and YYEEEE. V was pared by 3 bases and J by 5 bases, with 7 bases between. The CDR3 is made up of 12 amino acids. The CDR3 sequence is CASSYLGDTQYF. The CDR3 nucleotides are TGTGCCAGCAGCTACTTGGGAGATACGCAGTATTTT.

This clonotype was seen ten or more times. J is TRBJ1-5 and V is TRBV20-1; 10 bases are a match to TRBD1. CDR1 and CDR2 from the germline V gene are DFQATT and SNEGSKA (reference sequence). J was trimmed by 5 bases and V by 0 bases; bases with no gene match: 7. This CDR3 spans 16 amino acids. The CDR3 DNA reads TGCAGTGCTAGAGATCGGACAGGGGGAGGGCATCAGCCCCAGCATTTT. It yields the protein CSARDRTGGGHQPQHF.

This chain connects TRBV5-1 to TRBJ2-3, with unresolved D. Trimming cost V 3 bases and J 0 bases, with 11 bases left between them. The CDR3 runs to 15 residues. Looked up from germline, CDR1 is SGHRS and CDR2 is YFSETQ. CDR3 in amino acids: CASSSLSTSTDTQYF. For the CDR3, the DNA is TGCGCCAGCAGCTCTCTGAGTACTAGCACAGATACGCAGTATTTT.

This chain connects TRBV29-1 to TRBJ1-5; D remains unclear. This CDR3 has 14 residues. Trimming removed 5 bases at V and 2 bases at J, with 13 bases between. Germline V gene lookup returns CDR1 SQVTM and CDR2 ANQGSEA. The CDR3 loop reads CSVLFFGGNQPQHF. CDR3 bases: TGCAGCGTTTTGTTCTTCGGTGGCAATCAGCCCCAGCATTTT. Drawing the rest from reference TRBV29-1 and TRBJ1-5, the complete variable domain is SAVISQKPSRDICQRGTSLTIQCQVDSQVTMMFWYRQQPGQSLTLIATANQGSEATYESGFVIDKFPISRPNLTFSTLTVSNMSPEDSSIYLCSVLFFGGNQPQHFGDGTRLSIL.

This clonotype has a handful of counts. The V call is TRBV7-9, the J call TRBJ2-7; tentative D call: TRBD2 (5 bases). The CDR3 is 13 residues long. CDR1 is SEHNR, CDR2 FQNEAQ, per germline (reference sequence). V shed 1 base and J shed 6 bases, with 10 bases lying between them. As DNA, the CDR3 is TGTGCCAGCAGCTTAGGAGCGGTCGGCGAGCAGTACGTC. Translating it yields CASSLGAVGEQYV.

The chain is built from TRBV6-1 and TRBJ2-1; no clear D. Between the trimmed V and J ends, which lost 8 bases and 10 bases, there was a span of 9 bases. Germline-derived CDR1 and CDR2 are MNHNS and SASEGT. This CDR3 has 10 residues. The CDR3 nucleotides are TGTGCCAGCCAAGGCACAGAGCAGTTCTTC. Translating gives CASQGTEQFF.

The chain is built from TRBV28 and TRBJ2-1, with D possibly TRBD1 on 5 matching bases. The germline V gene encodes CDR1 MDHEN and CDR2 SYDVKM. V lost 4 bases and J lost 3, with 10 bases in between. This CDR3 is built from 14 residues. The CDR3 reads CASSSGSFYNEQFF. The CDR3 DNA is TGTGCCAGCAGTTCAGGGTCGTTCTACAATGAGCAGTTCTTC. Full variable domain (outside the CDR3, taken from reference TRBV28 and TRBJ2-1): DVKVTQSSRYLVKRTGEKVFLECVQDMDHENMFWYRQDPGLGLRLIYFSYDVKMKEKGDIPEGYSVSREKKERFSLILESASTNQTSMYLCASSSGSFYNEQFFGPGTRLTVL.

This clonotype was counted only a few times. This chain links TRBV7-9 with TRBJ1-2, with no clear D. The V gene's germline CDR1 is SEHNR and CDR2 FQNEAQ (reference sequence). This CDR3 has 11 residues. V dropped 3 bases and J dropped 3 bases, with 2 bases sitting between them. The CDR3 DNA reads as TGTGCCAGCAGCTTGGACTATGGCTACACCTTC. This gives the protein CASSLDYGYTF.

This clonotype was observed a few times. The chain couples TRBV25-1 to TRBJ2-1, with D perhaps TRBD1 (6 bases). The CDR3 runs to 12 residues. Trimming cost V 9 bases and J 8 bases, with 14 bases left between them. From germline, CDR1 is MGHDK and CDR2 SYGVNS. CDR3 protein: CARSLQGYEQFF. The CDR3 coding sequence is TGTGCCAGAAGTTTACAGGGATATGAGCAGTTCTTC.

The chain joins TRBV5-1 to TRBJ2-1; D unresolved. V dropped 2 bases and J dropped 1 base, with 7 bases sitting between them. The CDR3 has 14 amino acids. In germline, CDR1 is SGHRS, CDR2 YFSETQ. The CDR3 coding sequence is TGCGCCAGCAGCTTTCTACCGTCCTACAATGAGCAGTTCTTC. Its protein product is CASSFLPSYNEQFF.

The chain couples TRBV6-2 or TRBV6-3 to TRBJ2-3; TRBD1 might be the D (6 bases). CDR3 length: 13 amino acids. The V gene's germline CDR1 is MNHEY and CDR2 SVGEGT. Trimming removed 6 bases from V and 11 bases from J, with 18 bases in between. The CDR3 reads CASSTLDGDKQYF. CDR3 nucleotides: TGTGCCAGCAGCACCCTCGACGGGGACAAGCAGTATTTT.

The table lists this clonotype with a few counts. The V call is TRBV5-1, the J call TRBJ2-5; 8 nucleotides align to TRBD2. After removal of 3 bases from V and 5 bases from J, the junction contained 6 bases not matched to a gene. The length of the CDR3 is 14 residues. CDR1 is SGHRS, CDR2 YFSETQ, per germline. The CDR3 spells CASSWGLGSETQYF. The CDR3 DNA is TGCGCCAGCAGCTGGGGACTAGGTTCGGAGACCCAGTACTTC.

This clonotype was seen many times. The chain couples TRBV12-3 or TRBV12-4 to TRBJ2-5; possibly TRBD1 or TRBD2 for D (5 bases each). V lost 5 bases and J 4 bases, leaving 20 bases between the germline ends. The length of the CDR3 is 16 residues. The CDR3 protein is CASSLYLAPGGETQYF. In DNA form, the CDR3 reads TGTGCCAGCAGTCTTTATCTTGCGCCTGGGGGAGAGACCCAGTACTTC.

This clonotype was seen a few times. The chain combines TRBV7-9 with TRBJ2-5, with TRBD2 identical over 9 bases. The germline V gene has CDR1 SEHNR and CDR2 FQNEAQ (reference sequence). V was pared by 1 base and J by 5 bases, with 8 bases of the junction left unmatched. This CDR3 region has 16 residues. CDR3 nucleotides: TGTGCCAGCAGCTTAGAGGAGCGGGGGGTCGGGGAGACCCAGTACTTC. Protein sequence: CASSLEERGVGETQYF.